The clone carrying this T cell receptor beta chain was observed a handful of times. The antigen remains unidentified. This sample is part of a study of early T cells in non-severe SARS-CoV-2 infection. Study-wide points: The VDJdb matching leaned toward anti-spike CD8 responses and overlooked private and CD4 specificities.

TCRdb reprocessed the 5' RACE reads via MiXCR and lists one record per CDR3 protein. The sample lists under 90,000 distinct CDR3 sequences; about 15% were seen once. The CDR3 spans 16 residues. The germline V and J ends were trimmed by 8 bases and 5 bases, with 24 bases remaining between them. The TCR sequence derives from an adult who was a healthcare worker with PCR-confirmed SARS-CoV-2 infection or an uninfected control (not recorded which). This rearrangement joins TRBV12-3 or TRBV12-4 to TRBJ1-1; D not certain. The source material was whole blood. The CDR3 DNA sequence: TGTGCCAGCTCCACTGGCGTCGTTGCCTTTGGAACTGAAGCTTTCTTT. Residues: CASSTGVVAFGTEAFF.